Below, one T cell receptor (beta chain) is given with its context. The RNA, about 0.5 to 1 ug, was put through reverse transcription using random hexamers. A multiplex approach, immunoSEQ multiplex PCR, amplified TCR beta CDR3 across 54 Vbeta and 13 Jbeta. TCRdb processed the immunoSEQ multiplex PCR reads anew with MiXCR; each CDR3 protein has one entry. The table records approximately 260,000 distinct CDR3 sequences, 90% to 96% of them present only once. These data originate in a study of CD8 T cells in Susac syndrome. Study-level background: Of the sequenced Susac syndrome patients, six had active disease and roughly eight were in remission.

In contrast to the negatively isolated CD8+ and CD4+ T cells, TEMRA cells were FACS-enriched. CDR3 length equals 14 residues. V was cut by 0 bases and J by 4 bases, with 7 bases left in between. Germline lookup yields CDR1 SNHLY and CDR2 FYNNEI. The gene calls are TRBV2 and TRBJ1-5, with D hard to call. The TCR comes from a human donor with Susac syndrome. Sequencing used CD4+ T cells from PBMCs. CDR3 DNA sequence: TGTGCCAGCAGTGAAGCGACGGGGAATCAGCCCCAGCATTTT. It codes for CASSEATGNQPQHF.